Listed below are T cell receptor beta chains from one sample, sequenced in a study of CD8 T cells in Susac syndrome. Each CDR3 protein gets one entry after TCRdb re-called the immunoSEQ multiplex PCR reads with MiXCR. The profile shows more than 200,000 distinct CDR3 sequences, about 93% of them singletons. The sequencing sample was made of CD8+ T cells from PBMCs. These receptors came from a human donor with multiple sclerosis. Each CDR3 is given with its conserved first and last residue. D genes are given only for firm matches. Size tells how often a clone was seen (once, few, many) or the class of an expanded clone, and some rows leave it out.

abundance | j_gene | d_gene | v_gene | CDR3nt | CDR3aa
NA | TRBJ1-1 | NA | TRBV29-1 | TGCAGCGTTGAAGGGGCGGGGAGGGAGGCTGAAGCTTTCTTT | CSVEGAGREAEAFF
NA | TRBJ1-4 | TRBD1 | TRBV12-3/TRBV12-4 | TGTGCCAGCAGTTCCCGGACAGGAAATAATGAAAAACTGTTTTTT | CASSSRTGNNEKLFF
once | TRBJ1-1 | NA | TRBV6-7 | TGTGCCAGCAGTTACCGGGCAGGGTACACTGAAGCTTTCTTT | CASSYRAGYTEAFF
NA | TRBJ2-1 | NA | TRBV4-2 | TGTGCCAGCAGCCAAGAGGCCTCCTACAATGAGCAGTTCTTC | CASSQEASYNEQFF
NA | TRBJ2-1 | NA | TRBV12-3/TRBV12-4 | TGTGCCAGCAGTTTAATCACCGGGGTCCATGAGCAGTTCTTC | CASSLITGVHEQFF
NA | TRBJ2-7 | NA | TRBV20-1 | TGCAGTGCCCCGAGCGGGACACCCCTCTCCGAGCAGTACTTC | CSAPSGTPLSEQYF
NA | TRBJ2-7 | NA | TRBV7-9 | TGTGCCAGCAGCCCCGGGCAGGGAGACTACGAGCAGTACTTC | CASSPGQGDYEQYF
NA | TRBJ2-1 | TRBD2 | TRBV9 | TGTGCCAGCAGCCGCGGCGGGGGACACAATGAGCAGTTCTTC | CASSRGGGHNEQFF
NA | TRBJ2-2 | NA | TRBV24-1 | TGTGCCACCAGTGATCCCCAAGGGTACAACACCGGGGAGCTGTTTTTT | CATSDPQGYNTGELFF
NA | TRBJ2-1 | TRBD2 | TRBV7-9 | TGTGCCAGCAGCCTCGCCGAGACTAGCGGGAGTGGTAATGAGCAGTTCTTC | CASSLAETSGSGNEQFF
NA | TRBJ1-4 | NA | TRBV5-1 | TGCGCCAGCAGCTTGGGATTGGGGGCTGGTAATGAAAAACTGTTTTTT | CASSLGLGAGNEKLFF
NA | TRBJ2-6 | NA | TRBV7-9 | TGTGCCAGCAGCTTTGCAGACTCTGGGGCCAACGTCCTGACTTTC | CASSFADSGANVLTF
NA | TRBJ1-5 | NA | TRBV9 | TGTGCCAGCAGCAGGGATGGCAATCAGCCCCAGCATTTT | CASSRDGNQPQHF
NA | TRBJ1-2 | TRBD1 | TRBV19 | TGTGCCAGTAGTGATGGGACAGGCTTGACATATGGCTACACCTTC | CASSDGTGLTYGYTF
NA | TRBJ2-7 | TRBD2 | TRBV12-3/TRBV12-4 | TGTGCCAGCAGTTTAGAACAGGCTAGCGGGAGCTACGAGCAGTACTTC | CASSLEQASGSYEQYF
NA | TRBJ2-3 | TRBD2 | TRBV29-1 | TGCAGCGTTGCCGACGTTAGCGGGAGGGGACCTAGCACAGATACGCAGTATTTT | CSVADVSGRGPSTDTQYF
NA | TRBJ1-1 | TRBD1 | TRBV7-9 | TGTGCCAGCAGCTCGGGACAGGCCACTGAAGCTTTCTTT | CASSSGQATEAFF
NA | TRBJ2-3 | TRBD2 | TRBV7-9 | TGTGCCAGCGCACCGGGACTAGCGACCGGAGATACGCAGTATTTT | CASAPGLATGDTQYF
NA | TRBJ1-1 | NA | TRBV29-1 | TGCAGCTTCAGGAGGACTGAAGCTTTCTTT | CSFRRTEAFF
once | TRBJ2-3 | TRBD2 | TRBV7-8 | TGTGCCAGCAGCTTAGCGAACGAGACTAGCGGGACTAAGGAGTATACGCAGTATTTT | CASSLANETSGTKEYTQYF
NA | TRBJ1-1 | NA | TRBV24-1 | TGTGCCACCAGTGGACGCGGGGGCACTGAAGCTTTCTTT | CATSGRGGTEAFF
NA | TRBJ2-2 | TRBD2 | TRBV20-1 | TGCAGTGCTAGCGGGGGGGATACCGGGGAGCTGTTTTTT | CSASGGDTGELFF
NA | TRBJ2-1 | NA | TRBV19 | TGTGCCAGTAGTACCGGACGTCGCAATGAGCAGTTCTTC | CASSTGRRNEQFF
NA | TRBJ2-7 | NA | TRBV27 | TGTGCCAGCAGCACAGCCGGGACGGTATCCTACGAGCAGTACTTC | CASSTAGTVSYEQYF
NA | TRBJ1-2 | NA | TRBV12-3/TRBV12-4 | TGTGCCAGCAGTTCCTTCGGGGGTAACTATGGCTACACCTTC | CASSSFGGNYGYTF
NA | TRBJ2-7 | NA | TRBV7-9 | TGTGCCAGCGCCCCTGGCGGTCTTTACGAGCAGTACTTC | CASAPGGLYEQYF
NA | TRBJ2-7 | NA | TRBV15 | TGTGCCACCAGCAGACGACCACACCACGAGCAGTACTTC | CATSRRPHHEQYF
NA | TRBJ1-2 | NA | TRBV5-1 | TGCGCCAGCAGCTTGTGGACAGTTGTTGACTATGGCTACACCTTC | CASSLWTVVDYGYTF
NA | TRBJ2-1 | TRBD1 | TRBV5-1 | TGCGCCAGCAGCTTCCGGGACAGGACCTACAATGAGCAGTTCTTC | CASSFRDRTYNEQFF
NA | TRBJ2-1 | NA | TRBV19 | TGTGCCAGTTCTCCATGGGGGCAGGGGTCGCGCGAGCAGTTCTTC | CASSPWGQGSREQFF
NA | TRBJ1-2 | NA | TRBV9 | TGTGCCAGCAGCGCCCATGGCCCAGTGGGCTATGGCTACACCTTC | CASSAHGPVGYGYTF
NA | TRBJ2-5 | NA | TRBV11-2 | TGTGCCAGCAGCTTAGAGCCCGTTGGAGAGACCCAGTACTTC | CASSLEPVGETQYF
NA | TRBJ2-7 | NA | TRBV7-9 | TGTGCCAGCAGCTTACCGGGGGTGGGCTACGAGCAGTACTTC | CASSLPGVGYEQYF
NA | TRBJ2-1 | TRBD1 | TRBV5-6 | TGTGCCAGCAGCTGGGACAGAATGGATGAGCAGTTCTTC | CASSWDRMDEQFF
NA | TRBJ2-7 | TRBD2 | TRBV27 | TGTGCCAGCATGAAGACTAGCGAGACAATCTACGAGCAGTACTTC | CASMKTSETIYEQYF
NA | TRBJ1-5 | NA | TRBV23-1 | TGCGCCAGCAGTCAACTGGTCCGCCCAGGTCAGCCCCAGCATTTT | CASSQLVRPGQPQHF
NA | TRBJ1-1 | NA | TRBV19 | TGTGCCAGTCGTGAAGGTAGGACTGAAGCTTTCTTT | CASREGRTEAFF